The 27 T cell receptor beta chains below were found in one sample sequenced in a study of blood T cell repertoires in COVID-19. The protocol was immunoSEQ multiplex PCR, while the TCRdb copy is restricted to in-frame clones and leaves out a portion. The table records 250,000 to 350,000 clones, less than 85% of them present only once. The specimen was peripheral blood. The receptors come from a human donor with COVID-19, enrolled during active disease. The donor label of this sample is uncertain.

The chain is built from TRBV29-1 and TRBJ2-7; 7 nucleotides line up with TRBD1. Trimming at V came to 7 bases and at J to 0 bases, leaving 3 bases not matched to a gene. CDR1 and CDR2 from the germline V gene are SQVTM and ANQGSEA. The CDR3 sequence is 12 residues long. The CDR3 nucleotides read TGCAGCGGGGGACAGAGCTCCTACGAGCAGTACTTC. Residues: CSGGQSSYEQYF.

V gene TRBV27 combines with J gene TRBJ2-2; maybe TRBD2 (5 bases). The CDR3 contains 16 residues. V was trimmed by 5 bases and J by 7 bases, leaving 20 bases between them. CDR1 and CDR2 from the germline V gene are MNHEY and SMNVEV (reference sequence). The CDR3 bases are TGTGCCAGCAGTGGACCCGGACTCCTGGGGAGCGGGGAGCTGTTTTTT. Translating gives CASSGPGLLGSGELFF.

The genes are TRBV28 and TRBJ1-5; the D is unclear. The CDR3 runs to 16 residues. The germline gives CDR1 MDHEN, CDR2 SYDVKM. V was clipped by 4 bases and J by 4 bases, with 17 bases between them. CDR3 loop: CASSSPGKGKNQPQHF. CDR3 DNA: TGTGCCAGCAGTTCTCCCGGGAAGGGTAAAAATCAGCCCCAGCATTTT.

The chain combines TRBV28 with TRBJ1-4; possible D gene TRBD1, 6 bases. Trimming shortened V by 2 bases and J by 2 bases, and 12 bases separated the two germline ends. Germline V gives CDR1 MDHEN, CDR2 SYDVKM. The length of the CDR3 is 16 residues. CDR3 sequence reads: CASSLRGSNTNEKLFF. The CDR3 DNA sequence: TGTGCCAGCAGTTTAAGGGGGTCTAACACTAATGAAAAACTGTTTTTT.

The V gene is TRBV4-3, the J gene TRBJ1-4, with TRBD1 identical over 9 bases. The CDR3 totals 16 residues. V lost 0 bases to trimming and J lost 7 bases; unmatched junction nucleotides: 6. Germline assignment: CDR1 LGHNA and CDR2 YSLEER. This CDR3 reads CASSQDLGQGGEKLFF. The CDR3 DNA reads as TGCGCCAGCAGCCAAGATCTGGGACAGGGTGGTGAAAAACTGTTTTTT.

This chain connects TRBV28 to TRBJ2-1; D remains unclear. V lost 6 bases and J 6 bases, leaving 18 bases between the germline ends. Germline values: CDR1 MDHEN, CDR2 SYDVKM. CDR3 size: 15 residues. CDR3 loop: CASRPLSPLGNEQFF. The CDR3 nucleotides read TGTGCCAGCAGGCCTCTCAGTCCCCTTGGCAATGAGCAGTTCTTC.

Only one count was recorded for this clone. V is TRBV18 and J is TRBJ1-1; D is unclear. The CDR3 spans 15 residues. Germline V gene lookup returns CDR1 KGHSH and CDR2 LQKENI. V lost 0 bases to trimming and J lost 4 bases, with 12 bases between them. The CDR3 loop is CASSPPSGPPTEAFF. CDR3 nucleotides: TGTGCCAGCTCACCACCATCCGGTCCGCCCACTGAAGCTTTCTTT.

The chain employs TRBV12-3 or TRBV12-4 and TRBJ1-5, with D possibly being TRBD1 (5 bases). The V end was cut by 7 bases, the J end by 5 bases, with 9 bases between. This CDR3 is built from 12 residues. The CDR3 spells CASTDSYQPQHF. CDR3 nucleotides: TGTGCCAGCACCGACAGCTATCAGCCCCAGCATTTT.

This clone was seen only once. J is TRBJ2-2 and V is TRBV7-3; 9 nucleotides align to TRBD1. From germline, CDR1 is SGHTA and CDR2 FQGTGA. V dropped 11 bases and J dropped 8; count of bases not matched to a gene: 9. The CDR3 totals 13 residues. CDR3 loop: CAFSGQGRGELFF. CDR3 in DNA: TGTGCCTTCTCGGGACAGGGAAGGGGGGAGCTGTTTTTT.

The genes are TRBV14 and TRBJ2-1; 8 bases line up with TRBD2. Looked up from germline, CDR1 is SGHDN and CDR2 is FVKESK. V shed 3 bases and J 8 bases; nucleotides not matched to a gene: 12. This CDR3 spans 16 amino acids. Written as DNA, the CDR3 is TGTGCCAGCAGCCACCCCTCAGCGGGAGAGGGCGATGAGCAGTTCTTC. It is translated as CASSHPSAGEGDEQFF.

The rearrangement joins TRBV7-9 to TRBJ1-4; 8 bases line up with TRBD1. The germline V gene encodes CDR1 SEHNR and CDR2 FQNEAQ (reference sequence). This CDR3 comprises 15 residues. V lost 5 bases and J lost 5; bases outside the gene matches: 7. CDR3 nucleotides: TGTGCCAGCAGCCCGTTGGACAGGGTCAATGAAAAACTGTTTTTT. Translated: CASSPLDRVNEKLFF. Filled out from reference TRBV7-9 and TRBJ1-4, the complete variable domain reads DTGVSQNPRHKITKRGQNVTFRCDPISEHNRLYWYRQTLGQGPEFLTYFQNEAQLEKSRLLSDRFSAERPKGSFSTLEIQRTEQGDSAMYLCASSPLDRVNEKLFFGSGTQLSVL.

This chain joins TRBV6-6 and TRBJ1-3; D possibly corresponds to TRBD1 (6 bases). V dropped 0 bases and J dropped 3 bases, with 9 bases sitting between them. The CDR3 contains 15 residues. Germline-derived CDR1 and CDR2 are MNHNY and SVGAGI (reference sequence). The CDR3 DNA sequence: TGTGCCAGCAGTTACTCCGGGGACATTGGAAACACCATATATTTT. Translated: CASSYSGDIGNTIYF.

This clone is a singleton in its sample. The V and J genes are TRBV6-1 and TRBJ1-2, with D possibly being TRBD1 (6 bases). The CDR3 has 14 amino acids. The germline V gene has CDR1 MNHNS and CDR2 SASEGT. Trimming stripped 2 bases from V and 7 bases from J, with 14 bases between. The CDR3 sequence: CASSEMVGAGGYTF. The CDR3 DNA is TGTGCCAGCAGTGAAATGGTGGGGGCGGGTGGCTACACCTTC.

This clone is a singleton in its sample. The chain links TRBV30 to TRBJ2-6; a weak D match, TRBD1 (6 bases). Germline V lookup: CDR1 GTSNPN, CDR2 SVGIG (reference sequence). This CDR3 is 16 amino acids long. V was cut by 2 bases and J by 1 base, with 12 bases left in between. This CDR3 is CAWSSGDSSGANVLTF. In DNA, the CDR3 is TGTGCCTGGAGTTCAGGGGATAGTTCTGGGGCCAACGTCCTGACTTTC. Full variable domain (rest looked up from reference TRBV30 and TRBJ2-6): SQTIHQWPATLVQPVGSPLSLECTVEGTSNPNLYWYRQAAGRGLQLLFYSVGIGQISSEVPQNLSASRPQDRQFILSSKKLLLSDSGFYLCAWSSGDSSGANVLTFGAGSRLTVL.

The rearrangement links TRBV2 to TRBJ1-1; tentative D call: TRBD1 (5 bases). Germline V gene sequence: CDR1 SNHLY, CDR2 FYNNEI. This CDR3 has 14 amino acids. V lost 3 bases, J lost 10 bases, and 18 bases lay in between. The CDR3 is CASSDNPPWGGAFF. The CDR3 coding sequence is TGTGCCAGCAGTGATAATCCACCGTGGGGGGGAGCTTTCTTT.

The rearrangement joins TRBV5-4 to TRBJ2-6; tentative D call: TRBD1 (5 bases). CDR3 length: 16 amino acids. The V gene's germline CDR1 is SGHNT and CDR2 YYREEE (reference sequence). Trimming cost V 2 bases and J 0 bases, with 9 bases left between them. DNA of the CDR3: TGTGCCAGCAGCTTAGACAGACCCTCTGGGGCCAACGTCCTGACTTTC. Protein: CASSLDRPSGANVLTF.

This rearrangement joins TRBV28 to TRBJ1-3; no definite D call. CDR1 is MDHEN and CDR2 is SYDVKM in the germline V gene. The length of the CDR3 is 14 residues. V was trimmed by 7 bases and J by 3 bases, leaving 13 bases between them. CDR3 in amino acids: CASNPGEFGNTIYF. As DNA, the CDR3 is TGTGCCAGCAATCCCGGGGAATTTGGAAACACCATATATTTT.

The chain links TRBV28 to TRBJ2-3; D perhaps matches TRBD1 (6 bases). The CDR3 extends over 16 amino acids. The V gene's germline CDR1 is MDHEN and CDR2 SYDVKM. The V and J ends lost 7 bases and 3 bases respectively, with 20 bases between them. The CDR3 region has the DNA TGTGCCAGCAAACCTAGACAGGCCTCCTTAACAGATACGCAGTATTTT. It translates to CASKPRQASLTDTQYF.

The chain uses TRBV7-6 and TRBJ1-4; D not certain. V was clipped by 0 bases and J by 4 bases, with 6 bases between them. The CDR3 extends over 14 amino acids. Germline CDR1 reads SGHVS; CDR2 reads FNYEAQ. Here the CDR3 reads CASSLARSNEKLFF. The CDR3 nucleotides are TGTGCCAGCAGCTTAGCGAGAAGTAATGAAAAACTGTTTTTT.

J is TRBJ2-1 and V is TRBV4-1; TRBD2 matches 11 bases. CDR1 is MGHRA and CDR2 is YSYEKL in the germline V gene. The CDR3 extends over 16 amino acids. V trimming: 5 bases; J trimming: 6 bases; junction bases outside the gene matches: 9. The CDR3 sequence is CASSYNPSGRPNEQFF. Written as DNA, the CDR3 is TGCGCCAGCAGCTACAATCCTAGCGGGAGGCCCAATGAGCAGTTCTTC.

The V and J genes are TRBV11-2 and TRBJ2-3; 7 bases are a match to TRBD1. Trimming at V came to 5 bases and at J to 4 bases, leaving 9 bases not matched to a gene. This CDR3 has 15 residues. Germline loops: CDR1 SGHAT, CDR2 FQNNGV. CDR3 sequence reads: CASSPYPDRADTQYF. CDR3 sequence (DNA): TGTGCCAGCAGCCCCTACCCTGACAGGGCAGATACGCAGTATTTT.

This chain connects TRBV6-2 or TRBV6-3 to TRBJ1-1; 11 positions match TRBD1. V dropped 6 bases and J dropped 3; count of bases not matched to a gene: 12. From germline, CDR1 is MNHEY and CDR2 SVGEGT. This CDR3 has 17 amino acids. Here the CDR3 DNA reads TGTGCCAGCAGCCTCCTCCTGGACAGGGGGCAGGACACTGAAGCTTTCTTT. This gives the protein CASSLLLDRGQDTEAFF.

The chain recombines TRBV7-6 with TRBJ2-5; 7 bases fit TRBD2. Trimming took 2 bases from V and 5 from J; bases not matched to a gene: 5. The CDR3 has 14 amino acids. In germline, CDR1 is SGHVS, CDR2 FNYEAQ. Written as DNA, the CDR3 is TGTGCCAGCAGCTTATGGGGGGGACGGGAGACCCAGTACTTC. It translates to CASSLWGGRETQYF.

The V gene is TRBV11-2, the J gene TRBJ2-1; D might be TRBD2 (5 bases). CDR1 is SGHAT, CDR2 FQNNGV, per germline. The CDR3 consists of 16 residues. Trimming left V 2 bases short and J 5 bases short, with 16 bases between. The CDR3 loop is CASSLRQGSLDNEQFF. CDR3 nucleotide sequence: TGTGCCAGCAGCTTAAGGCAAGGGAGTCTTGACAATGAGCAGTTCTTC. Looking up the rest from reference TRBV11-2 and TRBJ2-1 gives the full variable domain: EAGVAQSPRYKIIEKRQSVAFWCNPISGHATLYWYQQILGQGPKLLIQFQNNGVVDDSQLPKDRFSAERLKGVDSTLKIQPAKLEDSAVYLCASSLRQGSLDNEQFFGPGTRLTVL.

Only a few counts were recorded for this clone. The CDR3 protein is CASSFDGTGLEKLFF. CDR3 coding DNA: TGTGCCAGCAGCTTCGACGGGACAGGATTGGAAAAACTGTTTTTT. The chain carries TRBV11-2 and TRBJ1-4; TRBD1 aligns across 8 bases. CDR3 length: 15 residues. With V trimmed by 3 bases and J by 8 bases, 8 bases remained unmatched. Germline lookup yields CDR1 SGHAT and CDR2 FQNNGV.

V gene TRBV18 combines with J gene TRBJ1-4; D may be TRBD1 (6 bases). The germline V gene encodes CDR1 KGHSH and CDR2 LQKENI. The CDR3 runs to 17 residues. V lost 1 base and J lost 4, with 16 bases in between. This chain's CDR3 is CASSPLVPGHDNEKLFF. CDR3 DNA: TGTGCCAGCTCACCACTGGTCCCGGGACATGATAATGAAAAACTGTTTTTT. Looking up the rest from reference TRBV18 and TRBJ1-4 gives the full variable domain: NAGVMQNPRHLVRRRGQEARLRCSPMKGHSHVYWYRQLPEEGLKFMVYLQKENIIDESGMPKERFSAEFPKEGPSILRIQQVVRGDSAAYFCASSPLVPGHDNEKLFFGSGTQLSVL.

The J gene is TRBJ2-3, the V gene TRBV5-1, with D perhaps matching TRBD1 (6 bases). Germline V CDR1 and CDR2: SGHRS, YFSETQ. V dropped 5 bases and J dropped 2 bases, with 15 bases sitting between them. The CDR3 covers 15 residues. The CDR3 DNA sequence: TGCGCCAGCAGTCTTGGGACACCTGACACAGATACGCAGTATTTT. Translating gives CASSLGTPDTDTQYF.